The rows below give T cell receptor beta chains drawn from one sample of a study of tumor-infiltrating lymphocytes in primary liver carcinoma. One entry per CDR3 protein results from TCRdb running MiXCR on the multiplex PCR reads. The sample has 75,000 to 80,000 distinct CDR3 sequences; 69% are singletons. The sample was tumor-adjacent normal liver tissue. These receptors were obtained from a man aged 40-55 years with primary liver carcinoma and hepatitis B virus infection. CDR3s include the opening cysteine and the closing phenylalanine or tryptophan. A D gene is named only where the DNA matches it firmly. Expanded clones get a size class; other rows say once, few or many, or leave the size out.

V	size	D	J	CDR3	DNA
TRBV28	.	.	TRBJ2-1	CASTPRPAGRDYNEQFF	TGTGCCAGCACACCCAGACCGGCAGGAAGGGACTACAATGAGCAGTTCTTC
TRBV14	.	.	TRBJ2-3	CASCPSRSDTQYF	TGTGCCAGCTGCCCAAGCAGGTCAGATACGCAGTATTTT
TRBV9	.	.	TRBJ1-1	CASSVNSGDTEAFF	TGTGCCAGCAGCGTCAACTCGGGGGACACTGAAGCTTTCTTT
TRBV7-9	.	.	TRBJ1-1	CASSLEGGNNEAFF	TGTGCCAGCAGCTTAGAGGGGGGAAACAATGAAGCTTTCTTT
TRBV6-1	.	TRBD2	TRBJ2-3	CVSSELAGSTDTQYF	TGTGTCAGCAGTGAACTAGCGGGTAGCACAGATACGCAGTATTTC
TRBV4-2	.	TRBD2	TRBJ2-1	CASSQGLLAGGERLF	TGTGCCAGCAGCCAAGGTCTACTAGCGGGGGGTGAGCGGCTCTTC
TRBV11-2	.	TRBD2	TRBJ2-1	CASSLDGRFSGTFCNEQFF	TGTGCCAGCAGCTTAGATGGGCGATTCAGCGGGACCTTTTGCAATGAACAGTTCTTC
TRBV7-8	.	.	TRBJ1-1	CANSLGTWTWNTEAFF	TGTGCCAACAGCTTAGGAACCTGGACGTGGAACACTGAAGCTTTCTTT
TRBV4-2	.	.	TRBJ2-7	CTSSQAAGGVSYEQYF	TGTACCAGCAGCCAAGCGGCTGGCGGGGTTTCCTACGAGCAATACTTC
TRBV12-3/TRBV12-4	.	.	TRBJ1-2	CASSSGGMGYTF	TGTGCCAGCAGCTCTGGAGGTATGGGCTACACCTTC
TRBV12-3/TRBV12-4	.	TRBD2	TRBJ2-5	CAGSLAGVETQCF	TGTGCCGGCAGTTTAGCGGGGGTAGAGACCCAGTGCTTC
TRBV10-1	.	.	TRBJ1-2	CASSPHGSYGYTF	TGTGCCAGCAGCCCACATGGTTCCTATGGCTACACCTTC
TRBV6-2/TRBV6-3	many	TRBD2	TRBJ2-7	CASRKGLAGSYEQYF	TGTGCCAGCAGAAAGGGACTAGCGGGGTCCTACGAGCAGTACTTC
TRBV29-1	.	.	TRBJ1-2	CSVVRWTGARGYTF	TGCAGCGTTGTCCGGTGGACGGGCGCTCGCGGCTACACCTTC
TRBV28	many	.	TRBJ2-5	CASNPSTGEETQYF	TGTGCCAGCAACCCGTCGACAGGAGAAGAGACCCAGTACTTC
TRBV4-1	.	TRBD2	TRBJ2-5	CASSWGGTQETQYF	TGTGCCAGCAGCTGGGGGGGTACCCAAGAGACCCAGTACTTC
TRBV28	few	TRBD2	TRBJ2-3	CASSLAGGTTDTQYF	TGTGCCAGCAGTTTAGCGGGAGGGACGACAGATACGCAGTATTTT
TRBV6-1	.	TRBD2	TRBJ2-5	CATNGLAGSQETQYF	TGTGCCACCAACGGACTAGCGGGTTCCCAGGAGACCCAGTACTTC
TRBV6-5	.	TRBD1	TRBJ2-7	CASSKTGWTYEQYF	TGTGCCAGCAGTAAGACAGGGTGGACCTACGAGCAGTACTTC
TRBV18	.	.	TRBJ2-5	CASSRNQETQYF	TGTGCCAGCTCACGCAATCAAGAGACCCAGTACTTC
TRBV11-3	many	.	TRBJ2-7	CASSSQWGEQYF	TGTGCCAGCAGCTCCCAATGGGGGGAGCAGTACTTC
TRBV11-3	.	.	TRBJ1-2	CANSPVIKINYGCTF	.
TRBV5-1	.	TRBD2	TRBJ2-1	CASSTGTSGLSYNEQFF	TGCGCCAGCAGCACCGGGACTAGCGGCCTCTCCTACAATGAGCAGTTCTTC
TRBV12-3/TRBV12-4	many	.	TRBJ1-2	CASSLRGVDYGYTF	TGTGCCAGCAGTTTAAGGGGCGTCGACTATGGCTACACCTTC
TRBV29-1	.	.	TRBJ2-1	CGVLDSERFF	TGCGGCGTTCTTGACAGCGAGCGGTTTTTC
TRBV6-2/TRBV6-3	once	.	TRBJ1-1	CTSSYPPVGRLNTEAFF	TGTACCAGCAGTTACCCTCCTGTGGGCAGACTTAACACTGAAGCTTTCTTT
TRBV11-2	.	.	TRBJ1-6	CASSLRIQNSRLHF	TGTGCCAGCAGCTTGAGAATACAAAATTCACGCCTCCACTTT
TRBV12-3/TRBV12-4	.	TRBD1	TRBJ1-6	CANSSWTGDSPLHF	TGTGCCAACAGCTCCTGGACAGGGGATTCACCCCTCCACTTT
TRBV11-2	.	.	TRBJ2-1	CASSDPLWYYNEQLF	TGTGCCAGCAGCGACCCCCTCTGGTACTACAATGAGCAGCTCTTC
TRBV28	.	TRBD2	TRBJ2-7	CASSTLAGIYEQYF	TGTGCCAGCAGTACCCTAGCGGGGATCTACGAGCAGTACTTC
TRBV12-3/TRBV12-4	.	.	TRBJ1-1	CASRTSALESEAFF	TGTGCCAGCAGGACCTCCGCTTTAGAGAGTGAAGCTTTCTTT
TRBV29-1	.	.	TRBJ1-1	CSASLGGTNTEAFF	TGCAGCGCCTCCCTGGGGGGGACGAACACTGAAGCTTTCTTT
TRBV5-6	.	TRBD1	TRBJ1-5	CASSLLTGEDNQPQHF	TGTGCCAGCAGCTTGCTTACAGGGGAAGACAATCAGCCTCAGCATTTT
TRBV7-9	.	.	TRBJ2-3	CASSLGTTSTDTQYF	TGTGCCAGCAGCTTAGGGACCACTAGCACAGATACGCAGTATTTT
TRBV11-2	.	.	TRBJ2-7	CASSGTMGLICLNEQYF	TGTGCCAGCAGCGGAACTATGGGACTGATTTGCCTAAACGAGCAGTACTTC
TRBV4-2	.	TRBD1	TRBJ2-5	CGSSQGGTGREEPQYF	TGTGGCAGCAGCCAGGGGGGGACAGGGCGGGAAGAACCCCAGTACTTC
TRBV12-3/TRBV12-4	.	.	TRBJ2-1	CVSSLLRSYNEQFF	TGCGTCAGCAGCCTCTTACGTTCCTACAATGAGCAGTTCTTC
TRBV6-2/TRBV6-3	.	.	TRBJ2-7	CASSTPTGGGYAQYF	TGTGCCAGCAGCACTCCGACTGGCGGAGGGTACGCGCAGTACTTC
TRBV7-8	.	.	TRBJ2-1	CDSSTDFGGTYNEQFF	TGTGACAGCAGCACTGACTTCGGCGGTACATACAATGAGCAGTTCTTC
TRBV5-1	few	.	TRBJ2-1	CASGLGANEQFF	TGCGCCAGCGGCTTGGGTGCGAATGAACAGTTCTTC
TRBV6-5	once	.	TRBJ1-1	CASSYGGASTEAFF	TGTGCCAGTAGTTACGGGGGGGCGAGCACTGAAGCTTTCTTT
TRBV6-2/TRBV6-3	.	TRBD2	TRBJ2-5	CASSPLLAGGETQYF	TGTGCCAGCAGCCCCCTGCTAGCGGGCGGAGAGACCCAGTACTTC
TRBV11-2	.	TRBD2	TRBJ2-2	CASSAGLAVSPAGELFF	TGTGCCAGCAGCGCGGGACTAGCGGTCTCCCCGGCCGGGGAGCTGTTTTTT
TRBV11-2	once	TRBD2	TRBJ2-1	CTSSPGTSNYHEQFF	TGTACCAGCAGCCCTGGGACTAGCAACTACCATGAGCAGTTCTTC
TRBV7-8	.	.	TRBJ2-1	CASSPLGGSAVSYNELSF	TGTGCCAGCAGCCCGCTTGGAGGCTCAGCGGTCTCCTACAATGAACTGTCCTTC
TRBV6-5	.	.	TRBJ1-5	CASSSRGQPKGPDTQHF	TGTGCCAGCAGTTCCCGCGGGCAGCCGAAGGGCCCAGATACGCAGCATTTT
TRBV5-5	.	.	TRBJ2-3	CASSLVGRELDTQYF	TGTGCCAGCAGCTTGGTTGGCAGGGAGTTGGATACGCAGTATTTT
TRBV10-3	many	.	TRBJ1-3	CAISEGESSGNTIYF	TGTGCCATCAGTGAGGGCGAAAGCTCTGGAAACACCATATATTTT
TRBV11-2	.	.	TRBJ1-1	CASSRGRAGAFTETFF	TGTGCTAGCAGCCGAGGTAGGGCAGGGGCCTTCACTGAAACTTTCTTT
TRBV7-9	.	.	TRBJ2-2	CDSSLVLQGWIGELFF	TGTGACAGCAGCTTAGTTCTTCAGGGTTGGATCGGGGAGCTGTTTTTT